The rows below give T cell receptor beta chains drawn from one sample of a study of CD8 T cells in ankylosing spondylitis. TCRdb reanalysed the 5' RACE reads using MiXCR and keeps one entry per CDR3 protein. The table records 150,000 to 200,000 distinct CDR3 sequences, about 16% of them present only once. Material for sequencing was blood, either unsorted or a sorted T cell fraction (not recorded which). The receptors were sampled from a male donor with ankylosing spondylitis or in good health (not recorded which). CDR3s leave out the opening cysteine and the closing phenylalanine or tryptophan. Each record gives: J gene, V gene, CDR3 protein.

TRBJ2-1	TRBV5-4	ASSLDLAANEQF
TRBJ1-5	TRBV30	AWSVQGTVAQH
TRBJ1-2	TRBV20-1	SARPPLPWDYGYT
TRBJ1-4	TRBV29-1	SVTGTGEEKLF
TRBJ1-2	TRBV2	ASSRDIYGYT
TRBJ1-5	TRBV4-1	ASSQAGTGDQPQH
TRBJ2-3	TRBV20-1	SATRGTDTQY
TRBJ1-2	TRBV12-3/TRBV12-4	ASSPTGKYGYT
TRBJ1-4	TRBV29-1	SAKPRATGEKLF
TRBJ2-1	TRBV12-3/TRBV12-4	ASSTGLDEQF
TRBJ1-1	TRBV5-1	ASSVRQGSTEAF
TRBJ2-2	TRBV30	AWRRITGELF
TRBJ2-3	TRBV19	ASTQPQGGTDTQY
TRBJ1-3	TRBV5-1	ASSLSGSSGNTIY
TRBJ2-2	TRBV5-1	ASSLETGGHGELF
TRBJ2-3	TRBV3-1	ASSQDWAGADTQY
TRBJ2-3	TRBV29-1	SGEGQNLADTQY
TRBJ1-5	TRBV5-1	ASSLDVGSNQPQH